Presented here are 31 T cell receptor beta chains from one specimen sequenced in a study of shared clonotypes between healthy human individuals. The naive CD8 subset, CD45RO-negative cells positively selected for CCR7, excluded terminally differentiated effector memory CD45RA+ cells. TCRdb's copy holds only in-frame clones and misses some; the assay was immunoSEQ multiplex PCR. The table shows about 550,000 clones, with just under 97% occurring only once. Sequences were obtained from naive CD8+ T cells sorted from blood. The receptor set was obtained from a woman aged 25-40 years in good health.

This clone was counted a single time. The same CDR3 can be traced to other DNA sequences in this sample. The V and J genes are TRBV27 and TRBJ2-2; TRBD2 agrees at 9 bases. CDR3 length: 16 amino acids. Per the germline V gene, CDR1 is MNHEY and CDR2 is SMNVEV (reference sequence). V lost 1 base and J lost 4; bases outside the gene matches: 4. The CDR3 sequence: CASSLLAGAGTGELFF. CDR3 DNA: TGTGCCAGCAGTTTATTAGCGGGAGCGGGCACCGGGGAGCTGTTTTTT.

The genes are TRBV19 and TRBJ2-1; no clear D. Looked up from germline, CDR1 is LNHDA and CDR2 is SQIVND (reference sequence). The CDR3 totals 16 residues. V shed 5 bases and J shed 1 base, with 15 bases lying between them. The CDR3 DNA is TGTGCCAGTAGTCCCCTTGCGATCAAGTCCTACAATGAGCAGTTCTTC. This codes for CASSPLAIKSYNEQFF.

V is TRBV6-1 and J is TRBJ2-7; possibly TRBD1 for D (5 bases). Between the trimmed V and J ends, which lost 1 base and 4 bases, there was a span of 11 bases. The CDR3 has 14 residues. Germline V gives CDR1 MNHNS, CDR2 SASEGT. CDR3 DNA sequence: TGTGCCAGCAGTGAAGTAGGGGTGGATTACGAGCAGTACTTC. Translating gives CASSEVGVDYEQYF.

The J gene is TRBJ2-7, the V gene TRBV5-1; 9 positions match TRBD1. After removal of 4 bases from V and 4 bases from J, the junction contained 6 bases not matched to a gene. The germline CDR1 and CDR2 sequences are SGHRS and YFSETQ. CDR3 length equals 14 residues. The CDR3 reads CASSNRDREYEQYF. The DNA of the CDR3 is TGCGCCAGCAGCAACCGGGACAGGGAATACGAGCAGTACTTC.

This chain joins TRBV5-1 and TRBJ2-5; 8 bases are a match to TRBD2. The V gene end was trimmed by 3 bases and the J gene end by 2 bases; junction bases not matched to a gene: 6. Germline-derived CDR1 and CDR2 are SGHRS and YFSETQ. CDR3 length: 15 amino acids. The CDR3 sequence: CASSSISGAQETQYF. CDR3 DNA: TGCGCCAGCAGCTCTATTAGCGGGGCGCAAGAGACCCAGTACTTC.

The chain has TRBV7-9 and TRBJ2-3; TRBD2 might be the D (6 bases). V gave up 5 bases and J gave up 0 bases, with 15 bases separating them. The CDR3 contains 16 residues. CDR1 SEHNR and CDR2 FQNEAQ come from the germline V gene (reference sequence). The CDR3 loop is CASSGPSSESTDTQYF. The CDR3, as DNA: TGTGCCAGCAGCGGACCCTCTAGCGAGAGCACAGATACGCAGTATTTT.

The chain recombines TRBV27 with TRBJ1-2; TRBD1 is a possible D gene (5 bases). V lost 3 bases and J lost 1, with 12 bases in between. Per the germline V gene, CDR1 is MNHEY and CDR2 is SMNVEV (reference sequence). CDR3 length: 15 amino acids. The CDR3 DNA sequence: TGTGCCAGCAGTTTTACAGGAGACCTTAACTATGGCTACACCTTC. Translation: CASSFTGDLNYGYTF.

This clone was seen a single time. The genes are TRBV4-1 and TRBJ1-2, with D hard to call. Germline CDR1 MGHRA, CDR2 YSYEKL. Trimming cost V 1 base and J 6 bases, with 9 bases left between them. The length of the CDR3 is 13 residues. CDR3 protein: CASSQAPDDGYTF. As DNA, the CDR3 is TGCGCCAGCAGCCAAGCACCCGATGATGGCTACACCTTC.

CDR3 protein: CASSLGESNSYEQYF. The CDR3 nucleotides are TGCGCCAGCAGCTTAGGGGAGTCGAATAGTTACGAGCAGTACTTC. This chain links TRBV5-1 with TRBJ2-7, with D perhaps given as TRBD1 or TRBD2 (5 bases each). V was trimmed by 2 bases and J by 4 bases, leaving 16 bases between them. CDR3 size: 15 residues. CDR1 SGHRS and CDR2 YFSETQ come from the germline V gene.

About this clone: The junction departs from germline at one end; a sequencing error may be responsible. V and J are TRBV18 and TRBJ1-1; D is ambiguous. The CDR3 has 9 amino acids. Per the germline V gene, CDR1 is KGHSH and CDR2 is LQKENI. CDR3 amino acids: CASNSEAFF. For the CDR3, the DNA is TGTGCCAGTAACAGTGAAGCTTTCTTT.

In its sample, this clone was seen once. V usage is TRBV6-5 and J usage is TRBJ1-2; 8 bases match TRBD1. The CDR3 covers 13 residues. Germline CDR1 MNHEY, CDR2 SVGAGI. V lost 2 bases and J lost 5; bases outside the gene matches: 1. In DNA form, the CDR3 reads TGTGCCAGCAGTTACCGGACAGGGTATGGCTACACCTTC. Its protein product is CASSYRTGYGYTF.

V and J are TRBV19 and TRBJ2-3; 9 bases line up with TRBD2. The CDR3 runs to 14 residues. From germline, CDR1 is LNHDA and CDR2 SQIVND (reference sequence). The trim removed 7 bases at V and 0 bases at J, leaving 2 bases unmatched. The CDR3, as DNA: TGTGCCAGTACGACTAGCGGAAGCACAGATACGCAGTATTTT. Its protein product is CASTTSGSTDTQYF.

V usage is TRBV7-9 and J usage is TRBJ2-1; TRBD1 matches 8 bases. CDR3 length equals 15 residues. Germline V lookup: CDR1 SEHNR, CDR2 FQNEAQ (reference sequence). J lost 2 bases, V lost 2 bases, and 2 bases had no gene match. The CDR3 here is CASSLLTGAYNEQFF. The CDR3 nucleotides are TGTGCCAGCAGCTTATTGACAGGGGCCTACAATGAGCAGTTCTTC.

The V gene is TRBV2, the J gene TRBJ1-2; D remains unclear. The V gene's germline CDR1 is SNHLY and CDR2 FYNNEI. The CDR3 sequence is 11 residues long. The V and J ends lost 10 bases and 4 bases respectively, with 10 bases between them. The CDR3 loop reads CATERAYGYTF. CDR3 nucleotides: TGTGCCACCGAGAGGGCCTATGGCTACACCTTC.

The chain is built from TRBV11-3 and TRBJ2-1, with 8 nucleotides matching TRBD2. The CDR3 is made up of 13 amino acids. Germline lookup yields CDR1 SGHNT and CDR2 YENEEA. After removal of 6 bases from V and 8 bases from J, the junction contained 6 bases not matched to a gene. CDR3 in amino acids: CASRAREGDEQFF. The CDR3 nucleotides are TGTGCCAGCAGGGCCCGGGAGGGTGATGAGCAGTTCTTC.

The genes are TRBV28 and TRBJ2-3; 8 bases align to TRBD2. Losses at the gene ends were 4 bases for V and 4 bases for J; bases not matched to a gene: 25. CDR1 and CDR2 from the germline V gene are MDHEN and SYDVKM. This CDR3 spans 21 amino acids. CDR3 residues: CASSSLTADPSFAGGPDTQYF. The CDR3 bases are TGTGCCAGCAGTTCTCTAACCGCTGACCCTAGCTTTGCGGGAGGCCCAGATACGCAGTATTTT.

The genes are TRBV28 and TRBJ2-3, with TRBD2 identical over 15 bases. The germline CDR1 and CDR2 sequences are MDHEN and SYDVKM. CDR3 length: 18 residues. V gave up 5 bases and J gave up 2 bases; unmatched junction bases: 8. The CDR3 nucleotides read TGTGCCAGCAGTCGACCAGGACTAGCGGGAGGGATCACAGATACGCAGTATTTT. Translation: CASSRPGLAGGITDTQYF.

The chain joins TRBV27 to TRBJ2-3, with TRBD2 matching over 7 bases. The CDR3 consists of 15 residues. CDR1 is MNHEY, CDR2 SMNVEV, per germline (reference sequence). J gave up 2 bases and V 2 bases, and 4 bases lay outside the gene matches. The CDR3 is CASSLGGRVTDTQYF. For the CDR3, the DNA is TGTGCCAGCAGTTTAGGGGGGAGGGTCACAGATACGCAGTATTTT.

The gene calls are TRBV4-1 and TRBJ1-2; the match to TRBD1 covers 11 bases. This CDR3 region has 14 residues. The junction had 5 bases not matched to a gene; V was cut back by 4 bases and J by 7 bases. Germline CDR1 MGHRA, CDR2 YSYEKL. The CDR3 region is CASSPRTGGGGYTF. The CDR3 DNA is TGCGCCAGCAGCCCCCGGACAGGGGGCGGTGGCTACACCTTC.

This clone was seen a single time. This chain connects TRBV4-1 to TRBJ2-1, with D unclear. Trimming took off 1 base at V and 3 bases at J, with 4 bases between the two ends. In germline, CDR1 is MGHRA, CDR2 YSYEKL. The CDR3 contains 13 residues. Here the CDR3 reads CASSQGYYNEQFF. The CDR3 region has the DNA TGCGCCAGCAGCCAAGGCTACTACAATGAGCAGTTCTTC.

V gene TRBV28 combines with J gene TRBJ2-1, with 8 positions matching TRBD2. Germline CDR1 MDHEN, CDR2 SYDVKM. V dropped 2 bases and J dropped 4; count of bases not matched to a gene: 7. The CDR3 has 16 residues. The CDR3 region is CASSLPAGDLYNEQFF. CDR3 coding DNA: TGTGCCAGCAGTTTACCAGCGGGAGATCTTTACAATGAGCAGTTCTTC.

V gene TRBV5-6 combines with J gene TRBJ1-2; 10 positions agree with TRBD1. J gave up 3 bases and V 0 bases, and 2 bases lay outside the gene matches. CDR1 is SGHDT and CDR2 is YYEEEE in the germline V gene. CDR3 length equals 15 residues. CDR3 in DNA: TGTGCCAGCAGCTTGGGGACAGGGGGAGACTATGGCTACACCTTC. It encodes CASSLGTGGDYGYTF.

The chain employs TRBV6-5 and TRBJ2-1; 7 bases are shared with TRBD2. The germline V gene encodes CDR1 MNHEY and CDR2 SVGAGI. Trimming took 7 bases from V and 6 from J; bases not matched to a gene: 6. The CDR3 sequence is 13 residues long. The CDR3 reads CASTLAARNEQFF. CDR3 DNA: TGTGCCAGCACCCTAGCGGCACGCAATGAGCAGTTCTTC.

J is TRBJ2-5 and V is TRBV27; D perhaps matches TRBD1 (7 bases). The J call may be incorrect, as the DNA end agrees better with TRBJ2-7. The CDR3 spans 14 residues. Germline assignment: CDR1 MNHEY and CDR2 SMNVEV (reference sequence). Written as DNA, the CDR3 is TGTGCCAGCAGGGGGGGACAGAATGATGACGAGCAGTACTTC. Translating gives CASRGGQNDDEQYF.

V gene TRBV19 combines with J gene TRBJ2-2; D may be TRBD1 (6 bases). This CDR3 spans 14 amino acids. Germline loops: CDR1 LNHDA, CDR2 SQIVND (reference sequence). V was shortened by 5 bases and J by 7 bases, with 14 bases between the two germline ends. The CDR3 DNA follows: TGTGCCAGTAGTCTCCGGGACACGCACGGGGAGCTGTTTTTT. Translation: CASSLRDTHGELFF.

The chain has TRBV7-2 and TRBJ2-7; D may be TRBD2 (5 bases). Trimming took 6 bases from V and 3 from J, leaving 12 bases between them. This CDR3 contains 13 residues. Germline CDR1 is SGHTA and CDR2 is FQGNSA. CDR3 protein: CASRQRTGYEQYF. CDR3 DNA sequence: TGTGCCAGCAGGCAAAGGACTGGCTACGAGCAGTACTTC.

The rearrangement uses TRBV28 and TRBJ2-7; weak D call: TRBD1 (6 bases). The CDR3 extends over 12 amino acids. The germline CDR1 and CDR2 sequences are MDHEN and SYDVKM. The ends were cut back, 6 bases at V and 5 bases at J, with 11 bases in the middle. DNA of the CDR3: TGTGCCAGCAGCAGGGACATCGACGAGCAGTACTTC. Amino acid sequence: CASSRDIDEQYF.

This clone appeared a single time. V is TRBV7-8 and J is TRBJ2-7; 8 bases line up with TRBD2. CDR3 length equals 15 residues. Germline lookup yields CDR1 SGHVS and CDR2 FQNEAQ. The V gene end was trimmed by 5 bases and the J gene end by 7 bases; junction bases not matched to a gene: 13. In nucleotides, the CDR3 is TGTGCCAGCAGCCTAGGGGCCAGCGGGAGCGGTGAGCAGTACTTC. Translation gives CASSLGASGSGEQYF.

The chain couples TRBV5-6 to TRBJ2-7; no firm D call. This CDR3 is 11 amino acids long. V lost 4 bases, J lost 2 bases, and 4 bases lay in between. Germline V CDR1 and CDR2: SGHDT, YYEEEE. The CDR3 sequence is CASSDPYEQYF. CDR3 nucleotides: TGTGCCAGCAGCGATCCCTACGAGCAGTACTTC.

The chain links TRBV27 to TRBJ2-7; the D gene is possibly TRBD2 (6 bases). V was cut by 1 base and J by 3 bases, with 13 bases left in between. CDR1 and CDR2 from the germline V gene are MNHEY and SMNVEV (reference sequence). The CDR3 length is 15 residues. The CDR3 nucleotides read TGTGCCAGCAGTTTATTAGGGGACGGGGGCTACGAGCAGTACTTC. Translation: CASSLLGDGGYEQYF.

V gene TRBV28 combines with J gene TRBJ1-4, with 9 bases fitting TRBD1. The germline gives CDR1 MDHEN, CDR2 SYDVKM. The junction had 5 bases not matched to a gene; V was cut back by 3 bases and J by 15 bases. The CDR3 sequence is 12 residues long. As DNA, the CDR3 is TGTGCCAGCAGTTTTGGACAGGGGAGGGTGTTTTTT. Translated, it gives CASSFGQGRVFF.